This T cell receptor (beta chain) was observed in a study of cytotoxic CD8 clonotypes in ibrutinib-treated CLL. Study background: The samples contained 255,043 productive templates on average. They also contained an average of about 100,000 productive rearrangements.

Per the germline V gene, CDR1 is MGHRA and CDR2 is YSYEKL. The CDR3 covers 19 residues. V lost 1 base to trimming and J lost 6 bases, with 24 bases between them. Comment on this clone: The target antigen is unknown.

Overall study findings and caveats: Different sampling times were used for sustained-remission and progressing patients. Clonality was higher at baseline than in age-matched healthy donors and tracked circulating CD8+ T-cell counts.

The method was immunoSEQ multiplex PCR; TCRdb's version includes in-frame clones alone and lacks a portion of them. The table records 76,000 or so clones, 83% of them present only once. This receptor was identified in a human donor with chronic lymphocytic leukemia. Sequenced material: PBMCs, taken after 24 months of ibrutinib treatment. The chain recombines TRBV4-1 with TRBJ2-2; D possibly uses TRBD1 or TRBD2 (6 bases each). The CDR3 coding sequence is TGCGCCAGCAGCCAAGTGGGGGGCGGTTCGGTTAGGGTTGCCGGGGAGCTGTTTTTT. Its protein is CASSQVGGGSVRVAGELFF.